These 5 T cell receptor beta chains share one sample of origin, sequenced in a study of monozygotic twins with inflammatory bowel disease. With the 5' RACE reads reprocessed, TCRdb shows one record per CDR3 protein and no DNA. Recorded for this sample: roughly 200,000 distinct CDR3 sequences. Sequencing was done on a sample of blood. The receptors here all came from a human donor with ulcerative colitis or Crohn's disease, or a healthy co-twin of an affected twin (not recorded which).

The chain carries TRBV27 and TRBJ1-1; the TRBD1 assignment by TCRdb is unverifiable without DNA. CDR1 is MNHEY and CDR2 is SMNVEV in the germline V gene (reference sequence). This CDR3 is built from 14 residues. The CDR3 loop reads CASSWRGPNTEAFF.

This chain joins TRBV20-1 and TRBJ1-5; the D call of TRBD1 rests on TCRdb alone, since no DNA is present to check it. Germline CDR1 DFQATT, CDR2 SNEGSKA (reference sequence). The CDR3 totals 13 residues. The CDR3 here is CSAGGQAGQPQHF.

The V gene is TRBV27, the J gene TRBJ2-3. This CDR3 comprises 13 residues. The germline gives CDR1 MNHEY, CDR2 SMNVEV (reference sequence). The CDR3 here is CASSLSPQWEQYF.

The rearrangement joins TRBV28 to TRBJ1-6; TCRdb outputs TRBD1, but without DNA this stays unchecked. This CDR3 is 14 amino acids long. Germline V gives CDR1 MDHEN, CDR2 SYDVKM. The CDR3 reads CASTSGQGDSPLHF.

CDR3 region: CASSLSPGNQPQHF. This chain links TRBV5-1 with TRBJ1-5; TCRdb selects TRBD1, and the lack of DNA leaves this call unchecked. This CDR3 spans 14 amino acids. CDR1 and CDR2 from the germline V gene are SGHRS and YFSETQ.